The T cell receptor beta chain under discussion was sequenced for a study of CD8+ T cells in alopecia areata. The germline V and J ends were trimmed by 5 bases and 2 bases, with 9 bases remaining between them. Germline V lookup: CDR1 SGHVS, CDR2 FNYEAQ. This CDR3 comprises 13 residues. Starting from PBMCs, sorting isolated CD4+ and CD8+ T cells. TCR sequencing used cDNA made by reverse transcription of extracted RNA. TCRdb's copy holds only in-frame clones and misses some; the assay was immunoSEQ multiplex PCR. The sample contains some 100,000 clones, 35% to 45% of which appear only once. The source material was CD4+ T cells sorted from blood. The chain employs TRBV7-6 and TRBJ1-2; D gene unclear. This TCR was sampled from a human donor with alopecia areata. CDR3 residues: CASSERQNYGYTF. CDR3 bases: TGTGCCAGCAGCGAGCGGCAGAACTATGGCTACACCTTC.